These 8 T cell receptor beta chains share one sample of origin, sequenced in a study of neoadjuvant anti-PD-1 for oral cavity cancer. Clones were sequenced by immunoSEQ multiplex PCR, and TCRdb holds only the in-frame ones, with some missing. The data show approximately 15,000 clones, with roughly two thirds seen just once and roughly 2.6% held by the top ten. The material was PBMCs, obtained before nivolumab (anti-PD-1) treatment. These receptors came from a person between 40 and 79 years old with oral cavity squamous cell carcinoma.

The V and J genes are TRBV11-2 and TRBJ2-2, with D possibly TRBD2 on 5 matching bases. V lost 1 base, J lost 0 bases, and 12 bases lay in between. Germline loops: CDR1 SGHAT, CDR2 FQNNGV. This CDR3 contains 17 residues. Here the CDR3 reads CASSLGPSYANTGELFF. In DNA, the CDR3 is TGTGCCAGCAGCTTAGGGCCTAGCTACGCGAACACCGGGGAGCTGTTTTTT.

In its sample, this clone was seen a few times. The rearrangement uses TRBV30 and TRBJ1-2; 8 nucleotides align to TRBD1. This CDR3 has 14 residues. The germline gives CDR1 GTSNPN, CDR2 SVGIG (reference sequence). Trimming removed 2 bases from V and 4 bases from J; junction bases left unmatched: 6. The CDR3 here is CAWSPTGAIYGYTF. CDR3 bases: TGTGCCTGGAGTCCGACAGGGGCGATCTATGGCTACACCTTC.

This clone has just a few counts. This chain connects TRBV9 to TRBJ2-7; TRBD2 might be the D (6 bases). The CDR3 runs 14 residues. Deletions cut 4 bases from V and 0 bases from J, with 11 bases between. Per germline, CDR1 SGDLS and CDR2 YYNGEE. The CDR3 loop reads CASSPAGPSYEQYF. DNA of the CDR3: TGTGCCAGCAGCCCCGCGGGACCCTCCTACGAGCAGTACTTC.

The chain joins TRBV4-1 to TRBJ2-7; D not certain. This CDR3 is 12 amino acids long. Trimming cost V 3 bases and J 6 bases, with 9 bases left between them. Germline loops: CDR1 MGHRA, CDR2 YSYEKL. CDR3 amino acids: CASSHLHGEQYF. DNA for the CDR3: TGCGCCAGCAGCCACCTCCATGGCGAGCAGTACTTC.

The gene calls are TRBV10-1 and TRBJ2-1; D remains ambiguous. There are 15 residues in the CDR3. With 0 bases removed from V and 6 bases from J, the gap between germline ends came to 12 bases. The germline V gene encodes CDR1 WNHNN and CDR2 SYGVQD (reference sequence). CDR3 DNA: TGCGCCAGCAGTGAGTCCCGGGTCCCCCTCAATGAGCAGTTCTTC. Protein product: CASSESRVPLNEQFF.

A few counts support this clone. The chain has TRBV6-1 and TRBJ1-5, with TRBD1 matching over 10 bases. Germline CDR1 is MNHNS and CDR2 is SASEGT. The CDR3 covers 15 residues. V dropped 8 bases and J dropped 6; count of bases not matched to a gene: 10. In nucleotides, the CDR3 is TGTGCCAGCGTTCCGGGACAGGGGTTTACTCAGCCCCAGCATTTT. Translated, it gives CASVPGQGFTQPQHF.

The chain joins TRBV27 to TRBJ2-1, with 8 bases identical to TRBD2. V gave up 4 bases and J gave up 5 bases; unmatched junction bases: 10. The CDR3 runs 16 residues. CDR1 and CDR2 (germline): MNHEY, SMNVEV (reference sequence). CDR3 sequence reads: CASSSQPGLVNNEQFF. CDR3 bases: TGTGCCAGCAGTTCCCAACCGGGACTAGTTAACAATGAGCAGTTCTTC.

This clone was detected a few times. V and J are TRBV10-3 and TRBJ2-1, with 7 nucleotides matching TRBD2. V lost 0 bases to trimming and J lost 3 bases; unmatched junction nucleotides: 5. Germline lookup yields CDR1 ENHRY and CDR2 SYGVKD. The CDR3 totals 16 residues. In nucleotides, the CDR3 is TGTGCCATCAGTGAGTCGCTCGGGACTAACTACAATGAGCAGTTCTTC. It codes for CAISESLGTNYNEQFF.